This T cell receptor (beta chain) is drawn from a study of blood T cell repertoires in COVID-19. About the study: Sites in the United States, Italy and Spain provided acute and convalescent COVID-19 samples.

Clones were sequenced by immunoSEQ multiplex PCR, and TCRdb holds only the in-frame ones, with some missing. The data hold under 300,000 clones, with 80% to 90% observed a single time. Ages ranged from about 18 to 89 years, with residence in more than 20 US areas. Germline CDR1 and CDR2: SGHTA and FQGTGA. This CDR3 is 19 amino acids long. The trim removed 5 bases at V and 0 bases at J, leaving 12 bases unmatched. The chain couples TRBV7-3 to TRBJ2-1; 11 bases map to TRBD2. This sequence originates from a woman between 50 and 59 years old who had recovered from COVID-19. Sequencing input: PBMCs or T cells enriched from blood (not recorded which). In DNA, the CDR3 is TGTGCCAGCAGCCACGGGGAAACCGGGACTAGCGGCTCCTACAATGAGCAGTTCTTC. Translation gives CASSHGETGTSGSYNEQFF.